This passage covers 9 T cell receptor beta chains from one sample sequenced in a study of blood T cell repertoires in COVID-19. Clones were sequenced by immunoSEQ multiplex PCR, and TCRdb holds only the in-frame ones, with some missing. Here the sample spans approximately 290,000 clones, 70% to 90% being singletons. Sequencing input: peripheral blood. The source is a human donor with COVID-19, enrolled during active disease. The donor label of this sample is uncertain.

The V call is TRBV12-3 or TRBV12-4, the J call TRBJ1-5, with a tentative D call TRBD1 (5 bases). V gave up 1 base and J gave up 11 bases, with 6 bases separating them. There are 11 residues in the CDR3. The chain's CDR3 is CASSLGGAQHF. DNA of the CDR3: TGTGCCAGCAGTTTAGGGGGGGCCCAGCATTTT.

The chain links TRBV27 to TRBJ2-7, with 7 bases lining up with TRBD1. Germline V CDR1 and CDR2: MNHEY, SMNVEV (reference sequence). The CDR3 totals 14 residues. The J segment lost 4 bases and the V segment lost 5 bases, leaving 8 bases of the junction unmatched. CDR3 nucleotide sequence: TGTGCCAGCAGTGATCAGACAGGGAGATACGAGCAGTACTTC. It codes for CASSDQTGRYEQYF.

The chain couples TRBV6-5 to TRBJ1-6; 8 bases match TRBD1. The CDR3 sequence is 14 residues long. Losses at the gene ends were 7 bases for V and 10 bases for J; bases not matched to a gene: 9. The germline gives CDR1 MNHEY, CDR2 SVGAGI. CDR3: CASTQDRAGSPLHF. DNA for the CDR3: TGTGCCAGCACCCAGGACAGGGCAGGGTCACCCCTCCACTTT.

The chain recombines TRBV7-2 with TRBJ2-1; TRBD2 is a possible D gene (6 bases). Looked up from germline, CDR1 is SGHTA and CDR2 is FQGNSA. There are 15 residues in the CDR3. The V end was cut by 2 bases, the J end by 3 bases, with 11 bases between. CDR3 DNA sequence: TGTGCCAGCAGCTTAATATCGACTAGCTACAATGAGCAGTTCTTC. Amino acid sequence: CASSLISTSYNEQFF.

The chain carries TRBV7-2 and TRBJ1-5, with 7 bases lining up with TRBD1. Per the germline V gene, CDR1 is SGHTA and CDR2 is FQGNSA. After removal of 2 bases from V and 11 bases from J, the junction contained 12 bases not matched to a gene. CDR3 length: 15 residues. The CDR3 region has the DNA TGTGCCAGCAGCTTATATCGGGACAGCAGTCTAACCCAGCATTTT. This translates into CASSLYRDSSLTQHF.

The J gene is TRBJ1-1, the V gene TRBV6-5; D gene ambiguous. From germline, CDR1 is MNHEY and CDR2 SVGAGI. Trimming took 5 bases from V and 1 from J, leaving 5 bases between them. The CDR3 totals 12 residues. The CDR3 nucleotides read TGTGCCAGCAGTACAGAGAACACTGAAGCTTTCTTT. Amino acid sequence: CASSTENTEAFF.

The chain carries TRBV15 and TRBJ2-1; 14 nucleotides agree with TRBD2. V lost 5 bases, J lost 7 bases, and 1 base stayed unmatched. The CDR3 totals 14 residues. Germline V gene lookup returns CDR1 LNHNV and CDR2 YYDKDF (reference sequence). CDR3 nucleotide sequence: TGTGCCACCAGCCGGACTAGCGGGAGGAATGAGCAGTTCTTC. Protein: CATSRTSGRNEQFF.

CDR3 amino acids: CASSFWGADTQYF. The CDR3 DNA reads TGTGCCAGCAGTTTTTGGGGCGCAGATACGCAGTATTTT. The chain has TRBV27 and TRBJ2-3, with D possibly matching TRBD1 (5 bases). CDR3 length equals 13 residues. Germline V gives CDR1 MNHEY, CDR2 SMNVEV (reference sequence). Trimming cost V 3 bases and J 4 bases, with 8 bases left between them.

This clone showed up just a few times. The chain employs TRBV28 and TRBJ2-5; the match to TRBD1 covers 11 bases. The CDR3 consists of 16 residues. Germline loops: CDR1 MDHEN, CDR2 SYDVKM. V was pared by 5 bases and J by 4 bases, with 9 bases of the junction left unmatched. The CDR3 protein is CASSEPGQGGGETQYF. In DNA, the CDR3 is TGTGCCAGCAGTGAGCCGGGACAGGGGGGAGGAGAGACCCAGTACTTC.